This is a list of T cell receptor beta chains from one sample in a study of blood T cell repertoires in COVID-19. Some clones are missing from TCRdb's copy, which holds only in-frame ones; the method was immunoSEQ multiplex PCR. The repertoire holds around 300,000 clones, roughly 88% seen once, with more than 3% in the top ten. Material: peripheral blood. The origin of the receptors is a woman aged 45 to 65 with active or convalescent COVID-19. CDR3s include the opening cysteine and the closing phenylalanine or tryptophan. Only part of the rows carry a size: once, few, many, or a class if the clone is expanded.

abundance	v_gene	len	CDR3aa
.	TRBV7-9	14	CASSFRLQGDEQYF
.	TRBV7-3	14	CASSLIPTVNEQFF
once	TRBV11-2	16	CASSLRLIPQGDEQYF
.	TRBV28	13	CAVLQGATYEQYF
once	TRBV10-3	15	CAISTYLGQLYEQYF
.	TRBV29-1	15	CSVRGTGVTSYEQYF
.	TRBV5-1	13	CASSLASAGELFF
.	TRBV27	13	CASSPRKDTEAFF
.	TRBV28	15	CASSLGQGYRQPQHF
.	TRBV3-1/TRBV3-2	17	CASSQDNGRNSGNTIYF
.	TRBV7-3	14	CASSLFGSYNEQFF
.	TRBV19	14	CASSDTSSGNTIYF
.	TRBV12-5	15	CASGVGTGSYNEQFF
.	TRBV6-5	14	CASSRGGALTGYTF